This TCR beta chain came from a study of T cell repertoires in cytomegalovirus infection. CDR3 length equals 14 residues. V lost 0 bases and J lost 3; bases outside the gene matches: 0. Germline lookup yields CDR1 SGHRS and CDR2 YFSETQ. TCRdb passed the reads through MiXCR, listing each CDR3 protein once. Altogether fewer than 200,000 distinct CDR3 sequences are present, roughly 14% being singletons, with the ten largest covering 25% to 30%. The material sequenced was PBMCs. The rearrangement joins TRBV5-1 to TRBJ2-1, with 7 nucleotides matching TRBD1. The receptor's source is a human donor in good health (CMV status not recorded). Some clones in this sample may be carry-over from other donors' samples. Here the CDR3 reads CASSLGQGYNEQFF. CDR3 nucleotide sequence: TGCGCCAGCAGCTTGGGACAGGGCTACAATGAGCAGTTCTTC.